This T cell receptor (beta chain) was documented in a study of blood T cell repertoires in COVID-19. On the study more broadly: Donors in the United States, Italy and Spain gave samples during acute or convalescent COVID-19. T cells, B-cell-depleted T cells, or PBMCs provided the cDNA or gDNA that served as material.

In the original analysis: Scientists estimated how many nucleated cells there were by amplifying reference gene primers. Repertoires were generated with immunoSEQ multiplex PCR, while TCRdb's copy carries only in-frame clones and drops some. From that table come the V and J calls and clone size; the DNA was used to work out D and trimming. The sample yields around 54,000 clones, roughly 80% seen once. Trimming removed 3 bases from V and 5 bases from J, with 6 bases in between. The CDR3 is 12 residues long. Per the germline V gene, CDR1 is KGHSH and CDR2 is LQKENI. The rearrangement joins TRBV18 to TRBJ2-3; D is uncertain. The clonotype was recovered from a woman in her fifties or sixties with acute or convalescent COVID-19. Source material: peripheral blood. The chain's CDR3 is CASSPRRDTQYF. The CDR3 bases are TGTGCCAGCTCACCCCGGAGAGATACGCAGTATTTT.